The T cell receptor beta chain under discussion was sequenced for a study of T cell responses to AZD1222 COVID-19 vaccine. The wider study: Second doses at about 4 or about 12 weeks were pooled. Overall study findings and caveats: Clonal diversity was possibly underestimated, and white British individuals and females predominated among donors. Just a handful of people given AZD1222 tested seropositive at baseline.

Here immunoSEQ multiplex PCR was the method, and the copy in TCRdb shows in-frame clones only, minus some. The sample records some 150,000 clones, 88% being singletons. Trimming removed 4 bases at V and 4 bases at J, with 14 bases between. The germline V gene encodes CDR1 MNHEY and CDR2 SVGEGT. This CDR3 is 14 amino acids long. Details on this clone: The target antigen is unknown.

The rearrangement joins TRBV6-2 or TRBV6-3 to TRBJ2-7, with no clear D. Here the sequenced sample was peripheral blood, taken on day 0 of AZD1222 vaccination. The receptor was isolated from an adult in good health. Here the CDR3 DNA reads TGTGCCAGCAGTTTAGGTCTTTACTCGTACGAGCAGTACTTC. As protein: CASSLGLYSYEQYF.